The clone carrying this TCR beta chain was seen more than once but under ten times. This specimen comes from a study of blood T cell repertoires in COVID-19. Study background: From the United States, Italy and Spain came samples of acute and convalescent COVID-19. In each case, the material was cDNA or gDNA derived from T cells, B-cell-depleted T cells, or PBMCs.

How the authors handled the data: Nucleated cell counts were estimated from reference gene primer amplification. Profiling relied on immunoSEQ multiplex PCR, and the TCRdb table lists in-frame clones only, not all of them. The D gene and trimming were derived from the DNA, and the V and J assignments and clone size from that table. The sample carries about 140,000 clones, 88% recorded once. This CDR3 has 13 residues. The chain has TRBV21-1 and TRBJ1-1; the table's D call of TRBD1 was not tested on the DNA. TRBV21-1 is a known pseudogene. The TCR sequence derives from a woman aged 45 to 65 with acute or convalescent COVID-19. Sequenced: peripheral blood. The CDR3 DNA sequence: TGTGCCAGCAGCATAAACAAGAACACTGAAGCTTTCTTT. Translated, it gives CASSINKNTEAFF.